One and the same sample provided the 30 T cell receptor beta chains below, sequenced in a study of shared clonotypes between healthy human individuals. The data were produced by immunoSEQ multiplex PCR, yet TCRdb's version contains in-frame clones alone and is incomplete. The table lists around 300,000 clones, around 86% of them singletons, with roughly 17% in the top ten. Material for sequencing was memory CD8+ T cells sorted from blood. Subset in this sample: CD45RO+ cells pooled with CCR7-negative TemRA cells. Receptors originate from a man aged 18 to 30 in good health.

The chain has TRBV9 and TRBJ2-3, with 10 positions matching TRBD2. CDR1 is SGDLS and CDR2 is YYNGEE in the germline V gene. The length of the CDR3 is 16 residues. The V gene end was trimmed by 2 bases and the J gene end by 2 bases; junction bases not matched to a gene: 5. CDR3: CASSVLAGDFTDTQYF. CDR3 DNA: TGTGCCAGCAGCGTTCTAGCGGGAGACTTCACAGATACGCAGTATTTT. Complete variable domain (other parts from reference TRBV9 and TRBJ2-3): DSGVTQTPKHLITATGQRVTLRCSPRSGDLSVYWYQQSLDQGLQFLIQYYNGEERAKGNILERFSAQQFPDLHSELNLSSLELGDSALYFCASSVLAGDFTDTQYFGPGTRLTVL.

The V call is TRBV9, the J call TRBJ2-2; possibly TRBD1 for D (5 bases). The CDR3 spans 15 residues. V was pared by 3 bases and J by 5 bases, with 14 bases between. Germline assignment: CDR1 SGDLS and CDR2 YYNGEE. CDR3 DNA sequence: TGTGCCAGCAGCGCATCAGGGTTAGTAACCGGGGAGCTGTTTTTT. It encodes CASSASGLVTGELFF.

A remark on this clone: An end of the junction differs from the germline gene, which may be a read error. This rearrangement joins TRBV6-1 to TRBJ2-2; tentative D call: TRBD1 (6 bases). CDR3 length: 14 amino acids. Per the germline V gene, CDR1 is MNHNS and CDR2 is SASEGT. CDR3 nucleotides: TGTGCCAGCAGAGAAGGGGGGAACACCGGGGAGCTGTTTTTT. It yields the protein CASREGGNTGELFF.

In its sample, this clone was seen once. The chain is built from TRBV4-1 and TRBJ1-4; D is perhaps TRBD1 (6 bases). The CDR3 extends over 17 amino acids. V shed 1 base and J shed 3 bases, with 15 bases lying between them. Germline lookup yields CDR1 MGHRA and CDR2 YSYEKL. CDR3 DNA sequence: TGCGCCAGCAGCCAAGTCCCCCCAGGGGAACCTAATGAAAAACTGTTTTTT. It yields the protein CASSQVPPGEPNEKLFF.

The CDR3, as DNA: TGTGCCAGCGGTCTTAGCGGGAGCCTCGAGCAGTTCTTC. Its translation: CASGLSGSLEQFF. V gene TRBV7-6 combines with J gene TRBJ2-1; the match to TRBD2 covers 9 bases. Germline lookup yields CDR1 SGHVS and CDR2 FNYEAQ. The CDR3 contains 13 residues. The V segment lost 8 bases and the J segment 10 bases; nucleotides outside the gene matches: 9.

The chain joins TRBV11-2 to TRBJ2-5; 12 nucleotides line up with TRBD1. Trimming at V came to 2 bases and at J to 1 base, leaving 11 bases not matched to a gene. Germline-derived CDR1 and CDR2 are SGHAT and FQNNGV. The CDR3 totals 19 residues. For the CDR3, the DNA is TGTGCCAGCAGCTTAACCGGGACAGGGGGCTTTGGTCGCCAAGAGACCCAGTACTTC. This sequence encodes CASSLTGTGGFGRQETQYF.

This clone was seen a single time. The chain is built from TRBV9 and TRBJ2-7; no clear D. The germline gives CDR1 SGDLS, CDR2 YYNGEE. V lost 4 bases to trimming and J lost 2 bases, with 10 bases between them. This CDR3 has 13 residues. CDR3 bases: TGTGCCAGCAGCCCAGAGGCGGCCTACGAGCAGTACTTC. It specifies CASSPEAAYEQYF. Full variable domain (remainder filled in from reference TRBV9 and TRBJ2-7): DSGVTQTPKHLITATGQRVTLRCSPRSGDLSVYWYQQSLDQGLQFLIQYYNGEERAKGNILERFSAQQFPDLHSELNLSSLELGDSALYFCASSPEAAYEQYFGPGTRLTVT.

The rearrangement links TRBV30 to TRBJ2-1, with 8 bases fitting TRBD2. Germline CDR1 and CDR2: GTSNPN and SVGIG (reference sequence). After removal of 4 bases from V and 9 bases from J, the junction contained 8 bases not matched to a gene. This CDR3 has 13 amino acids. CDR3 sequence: CAWTISGAGEQFF. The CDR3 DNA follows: TGTGCCTGGACCATTAGCGGGGCCGGTGAGCAGTTCTTC.

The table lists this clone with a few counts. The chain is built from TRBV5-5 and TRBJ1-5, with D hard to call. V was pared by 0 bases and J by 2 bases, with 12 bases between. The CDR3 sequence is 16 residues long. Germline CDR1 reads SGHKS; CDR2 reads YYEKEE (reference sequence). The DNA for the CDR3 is TGTGCCAGCAGCTTGGCCGGGAAAAGCGGCAATCAGCCCCAGCATTTT. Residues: CASSLAGKSGNQPQHF.

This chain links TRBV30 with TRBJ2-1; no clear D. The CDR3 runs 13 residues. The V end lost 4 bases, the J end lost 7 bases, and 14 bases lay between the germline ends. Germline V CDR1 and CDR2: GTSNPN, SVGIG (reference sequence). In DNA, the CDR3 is TGTGCCTGGACGGTCGGGTATGGTAATGAGCAGTTCTTC. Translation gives CAWTVGYGNEQFF.

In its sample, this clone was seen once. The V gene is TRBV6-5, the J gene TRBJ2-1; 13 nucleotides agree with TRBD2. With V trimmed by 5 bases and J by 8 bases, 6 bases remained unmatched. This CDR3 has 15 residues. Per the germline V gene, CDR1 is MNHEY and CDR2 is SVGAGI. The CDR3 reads CASSTLAGGRDEQFF. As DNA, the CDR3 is TGTGCCAGCAGTACACTAGCGGGGGGGCGTGATGAGCAGTTCTTC.

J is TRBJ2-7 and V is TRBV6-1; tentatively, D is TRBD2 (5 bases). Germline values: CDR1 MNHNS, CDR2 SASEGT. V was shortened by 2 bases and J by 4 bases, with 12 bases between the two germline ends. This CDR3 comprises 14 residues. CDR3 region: CASSEYGRGYEQYF. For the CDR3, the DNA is TGTGCCAGCAGTGAATACGGTCGGGGATACGAGCAGTACTTC.

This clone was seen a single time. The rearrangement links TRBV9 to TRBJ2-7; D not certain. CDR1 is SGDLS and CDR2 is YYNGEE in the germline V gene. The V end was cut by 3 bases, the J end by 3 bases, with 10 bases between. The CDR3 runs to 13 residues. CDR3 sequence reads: CASSEVPNYEQYF. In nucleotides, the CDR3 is TGTGCCAGCAGCGAAGTCCCCAACTACGAGCAGTACTTC.

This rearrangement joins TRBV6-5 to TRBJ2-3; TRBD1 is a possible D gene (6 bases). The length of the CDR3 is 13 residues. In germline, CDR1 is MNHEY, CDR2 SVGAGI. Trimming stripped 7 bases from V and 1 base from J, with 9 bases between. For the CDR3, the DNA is TGTGCCAGCACAGGGGCGGGCACAGATACGCAGTATTTT. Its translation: CASTGAGTDTQYF.

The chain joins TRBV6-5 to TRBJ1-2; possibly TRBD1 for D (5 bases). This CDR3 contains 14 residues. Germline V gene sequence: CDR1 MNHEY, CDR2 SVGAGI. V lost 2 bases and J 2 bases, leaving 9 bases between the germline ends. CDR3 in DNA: TGTGCCAGCAGTTACGGGCAGGGAAACTATGGCTACACCTTC. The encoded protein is CASSYGQGNYGYTF.

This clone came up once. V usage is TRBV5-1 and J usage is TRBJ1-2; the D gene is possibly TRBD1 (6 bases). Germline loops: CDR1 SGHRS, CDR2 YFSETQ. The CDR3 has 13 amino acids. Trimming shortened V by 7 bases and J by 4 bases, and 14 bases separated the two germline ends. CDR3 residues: CASSYRAPYGYTF. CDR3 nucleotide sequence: TGCGCCAGCTCATACAGGGCCCCCTATGGCTACACCTTC.

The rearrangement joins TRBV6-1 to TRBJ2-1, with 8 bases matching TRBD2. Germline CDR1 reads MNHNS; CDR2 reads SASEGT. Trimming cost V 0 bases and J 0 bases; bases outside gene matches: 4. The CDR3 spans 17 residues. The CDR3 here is CASSEAYSGASYNEQFF. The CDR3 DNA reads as TGTGCCAGCAGTGAAGCGTATAGCGGGGCCTCCTACAATGAGCAGTTCTTC.

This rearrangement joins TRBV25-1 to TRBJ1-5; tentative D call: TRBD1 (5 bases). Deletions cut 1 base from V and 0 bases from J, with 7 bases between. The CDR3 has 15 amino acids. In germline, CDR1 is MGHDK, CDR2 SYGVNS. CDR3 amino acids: CASSEWGGSNQPQHF. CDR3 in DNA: TGTGCCAGCAGTGAATGGGGGGGTAGCAATCAGCCCCAGCATTTT.

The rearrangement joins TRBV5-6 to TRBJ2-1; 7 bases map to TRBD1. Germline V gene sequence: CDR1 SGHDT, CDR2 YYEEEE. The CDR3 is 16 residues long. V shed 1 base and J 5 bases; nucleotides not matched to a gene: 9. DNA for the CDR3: TGTGCCAGCAGCTTGATTATGCAGGGGGTAAACAATGAGCAGTTCTTC. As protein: CASSLIMQGVNNEQFF.

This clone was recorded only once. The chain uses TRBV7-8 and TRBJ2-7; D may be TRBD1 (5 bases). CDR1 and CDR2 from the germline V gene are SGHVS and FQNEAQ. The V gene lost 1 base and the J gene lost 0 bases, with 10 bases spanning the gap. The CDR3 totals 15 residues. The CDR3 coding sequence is TGTGCCAGCAGCTTAGGGGGCGGAAACTCCTACGAGCAGTACTTC. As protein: CASSLGGGNSYEQYF.

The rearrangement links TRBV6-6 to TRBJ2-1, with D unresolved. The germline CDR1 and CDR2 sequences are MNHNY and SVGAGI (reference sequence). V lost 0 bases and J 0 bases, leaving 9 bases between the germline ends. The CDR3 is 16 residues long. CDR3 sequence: CASSYSNQRSYNEQFF. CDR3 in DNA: TGTGCCAGCAGTTACTCGAACCAGCGCTCCTACAATGAGCAGTTCTTC.

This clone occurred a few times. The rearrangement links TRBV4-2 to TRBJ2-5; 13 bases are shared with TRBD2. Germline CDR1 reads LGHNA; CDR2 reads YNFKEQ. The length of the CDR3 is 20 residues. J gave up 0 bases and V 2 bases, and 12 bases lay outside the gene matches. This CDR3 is CASSQTKGLAGSGNQETQYF. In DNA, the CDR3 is TGTGCCAGCAGCCAAACAAAGGGACTAGCGGGATCCGGGAACCAAGAGACCCAGTACTTC.

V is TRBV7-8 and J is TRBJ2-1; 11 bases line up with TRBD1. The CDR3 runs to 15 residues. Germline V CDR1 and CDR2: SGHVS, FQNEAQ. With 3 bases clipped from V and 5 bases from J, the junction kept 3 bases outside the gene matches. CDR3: CASSFGTGGNNEQFF. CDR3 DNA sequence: TGTGCCAGCAGCTTCGGGACAGGGGGAAACAATGAGCAGTTCTTC.

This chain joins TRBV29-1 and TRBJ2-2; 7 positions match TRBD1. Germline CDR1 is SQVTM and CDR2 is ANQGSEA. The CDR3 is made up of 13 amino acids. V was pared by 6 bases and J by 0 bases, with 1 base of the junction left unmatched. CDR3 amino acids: CSVGQPNTGELFF. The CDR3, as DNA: TGCAGCGTGGGACAGCCGAACACCGGGGAGCTGTTTTTT.

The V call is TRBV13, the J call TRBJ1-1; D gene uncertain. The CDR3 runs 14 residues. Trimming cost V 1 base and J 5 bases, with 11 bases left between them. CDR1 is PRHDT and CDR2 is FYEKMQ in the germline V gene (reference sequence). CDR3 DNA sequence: TGTGCCAGCAGCTTAGTCGGCCGAATGACTGAAGCTTTCTTT. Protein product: CASSLVGRMTEAFF.

The DNA for the CDR3 is TGTGCCAGTAGTATTGATTTGGCAACCGGATCCTACAATGAGCAGTTCTTC. This sequence encodes CASSIDLATGSYNEQFF. The gene calls are TRBV19 and TRBJ2-1; D call uncertain. Trimming cost V 3 bases and J 1 base, with 16 bases left between them. Germline CDR1 and CDR2: LNHDA and SQIVND (reference sequence). CDR3 length: 17 residues.

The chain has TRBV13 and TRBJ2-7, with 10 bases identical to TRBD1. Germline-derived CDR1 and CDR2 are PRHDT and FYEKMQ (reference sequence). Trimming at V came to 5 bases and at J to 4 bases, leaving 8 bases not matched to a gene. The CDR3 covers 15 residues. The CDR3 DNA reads TGTGCCAGCAGCCCGGGGACAGGGGCCCTTTACGAGCAGTACTTC. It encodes CASSPGTGALYEQYF.

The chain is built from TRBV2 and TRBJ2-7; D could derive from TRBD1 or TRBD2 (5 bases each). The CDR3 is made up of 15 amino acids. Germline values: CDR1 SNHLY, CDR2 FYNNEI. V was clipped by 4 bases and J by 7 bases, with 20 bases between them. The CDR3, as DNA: TGTGCCAGCAGTGTCTCACAGGAGGCGCTCAGGGAGCAGTACTTC. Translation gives CASSVSQEALREQYF.

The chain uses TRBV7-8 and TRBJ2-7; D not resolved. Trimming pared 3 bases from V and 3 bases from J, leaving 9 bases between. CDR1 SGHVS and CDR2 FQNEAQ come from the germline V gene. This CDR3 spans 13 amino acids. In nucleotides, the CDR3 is TGTGCCAGCAGCTTTACGGAGAACTACGAGCAGTACTTC. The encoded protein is CASSFTENYEQYF.

The CDR3 here is CASSWGLAAYTDTQYF. The DNA for the CDR3 is TGTGCCAGCAGCTGGGGACTAGCCGCCTACACAGATACGCAGTATTTT. The rearrangement links TRBV5-6 to TRBJ2-3, with 9 bases that match TRBD2. The CDR3 length is 16 residues. Germline CDR1 and CDR2: SGHDT and YYEEEE. J gave up 2 bases and V 3 bases, and 7 bases lay outside the gene matches. Combining the CDR3 with reference TRBV5-6 and TRBJ2-3 gives the whole variable domain DAGVTQSPTHLIKTRGQQVTLRCSPKSGHDTVSWYQQALGQGPQFIFQYYEEEERQRGNFPDRFSGHQFPNYSSELNVNALLLGDSALYLCASSWGLAAYTDTQYFGPGTRLTVL.